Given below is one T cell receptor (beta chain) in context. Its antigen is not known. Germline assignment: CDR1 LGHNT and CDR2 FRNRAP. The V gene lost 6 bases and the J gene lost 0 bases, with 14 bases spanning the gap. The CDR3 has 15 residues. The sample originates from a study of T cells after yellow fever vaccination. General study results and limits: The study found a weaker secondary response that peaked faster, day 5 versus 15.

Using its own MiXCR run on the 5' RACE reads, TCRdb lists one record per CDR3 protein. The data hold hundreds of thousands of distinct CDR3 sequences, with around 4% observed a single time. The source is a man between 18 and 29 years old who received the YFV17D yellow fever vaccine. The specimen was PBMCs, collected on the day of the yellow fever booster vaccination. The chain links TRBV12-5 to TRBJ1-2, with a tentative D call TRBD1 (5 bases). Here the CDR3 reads CASGLGGVTNYGYTF. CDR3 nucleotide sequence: TGTGCTAGTGGCCTGGGGGGAGTAACTAACTATGGCTACACCTTC.